This T cell receptor beta chain stems from a study of radiotherapy plus CTLA-4 blockade in lung cancer. Here immunoSEQ multiplex PCR was the method, and the copy in TCRdb shows in-frame clones only, minus some. The sample shows 55,000 to 65,000 clones, around 77% of them seen only once. Focal radiation and CTLA-4 blockade (ipilimumab) were tested in chemo-refractory metastatic non-small-cell lung cancer patients. Germline-derived CDR1 and CDR2 are SEHNR and FQNEAQ (reference sequence). This CDR3 region has 15 residues. V was shortened by 3 bases and J by 4 bases, with 16 bases between the two germline ends.

The source is a human donor with non-small cell lung cancer who had a complete response to radiotherapy plus ipilimumab. Sequences were derived from peripheral blood, sampled from a patient treated with radiotherapy plus ipilimumab. The V gene is TRBV7-9, the J gene TRBJ2-7; possible D gene TRBD2, 5 bases. CDR3 DNA: TGTGCCAGCAGCTTTGCCTCAACTAGTGAGTACGAGCAGTACTTC. Residues: CASSFASTSEYEQYF.